The 29 T cell receptor beta chains presented below share a single source sample, sequenced in a study of T cells of healthy individuals. TCRdb reanalysed the 5' RACE reads using MiXCR and keeps one entry per CDR3 protein. The sample holds tens of thousands of distinct CDR3 sequences; roughly 15% are singletons and the top ten take around 4.6%. Receptor source: a human donor in good health.

The chain couples TRBV5-1 to TRBJ2-5; 9 nucleotides agree with TRBD2. The germline V gene encodes CDR1 SGHRS and CDR2 YFSETQ. CDR3 length: 15 residues. The trim removed 0 bases at V and 3 bases at J, leaving 3 bases unmatched. CDR3 loop: CASSLVAGAEETQYF. The CDR3, as DNA: TGCGCCAGCAGCTTGGTAGCGGGGGCAGAAGAGACCCAGTACTTC.

There are many counts of this clonotype. The rearrangement links TRBV6-1 to TRBJ2-6; D not resolved. Germline CDR1 MNHNS, CDR2 SASEGT. The V gene lost 1 base and the J gene lost 0 bases, with 4 bases spanning the gap. The CDR3 consists of 15 residues. The DNA for the CDR3 is TGTGCCAGCAGTGAAGACAGCTCTGGGGCCAACGTCCTGACTTTC. Amino acid sequence: CASSEDSSGANVLTF.

A word on this clonotype: A read error is likely, as this CDR3 ends without the conserved phenylalanine or tryptophan. In DNA, the CDR3 is TGTGCCAGCACCAGGTCAGGCACAGATACGCAGTATCTT. Amino acid sequence: CASTRSGTDTQYL. This chain connects TRBV6-5 to TRBJ2-3; D call uncertain. V was shortened by 7 bases and J by 1 base, with 9 bases between the two germline ends. The CDR3 is 13 residues long. Germline CDR1 is MNHEY and CDR2 is SVGAGI.

V and J are TRBV6-2 or TRBV6-3 and TRBJ1-1, with D maybe TRBD1 (5 bases). CDR3 size: 12 residues. Germline CDR1 and CDR2: MNHEY and SVGEGT. Trimming stripped 5 bases from V and 2 bases from J, with 6 bases between. In nucleotides, the CDR3 is TGTGCCAGCAGTACAGGAAACACTGAAGCTTTCTTT. It yields the protein CASSTGNTEAFF.

This clonotype was observed a handful of times. This chain links TRBV4-1 with TRBJ2-5; 8 positions agree with TRBD1. The CDR3 sequence is 15 residues long. Germline CDR1 MGHRA, CDR2 YSYEKL. After removal of 1 base from V and 3 bases from J, the junction contained 4 bases not matched to a gene. CDR3 loop: CASSQVQGAEETQYF. The CDR3 nucleotides are TGCGCCAGCAGCCAAGTCCAGGGGGCGGAAGAGACCCAGTACTTC.

This clonotype was picked up a small number of times. This chain connects TRBV4-1 to TRBJ1-4; D is perhaps TRBD1 (6 bases). Trimming shortened V by 4 bases and J by 8 bases, and 17 bases separated the two germline ends. In germline, CDR1 is MGHRA, CDR2 YSYEKL. CDR3 length equals 15 residues. The DNA of the CDR3 is TGCGCCAGCAGCCGGATGAGGGACACTGGGGAAAAACTGTTTTTT. Its translation: CASSRMRDTGEKLFF.

This clonotype was detected many times. This chain joins TRBV11-2 and TRBJ1-6, with TRBD1 matching over 10 bases. Germline V lookup: CDR1 SGHAT, CDR2 FQNNGV. The V and J ends lost 4 bases and 7 bases, in that order; junction bases with no gene match: 4. The CDR3 is 15 amino acids. As DNA, the CDR3 is TGTGCCAGCAGCTGGACAGGGGGTGGGAATTCACCCCTCCACTTT. This codes for CASSWTGGGNSPLHF.

About this clonotype: It may be a read error: a sequence one base away is much more abundant. This chain connects TRBV30 to TRBJ1-3, with TRBD1 as a possible D gene (5 bases). Germline V gene data show CDR1 as GTSNPN and CDR2 as SVGIG (reference sequence). Trimming stripped 3 bases from V and 4 bases from J, with 16 bases between. This CDR3 is 15 amino acids long. CDR3: CAWSHRTTVGNTIYF. The DNA for the CDR3 is TGTGCCTGGAGCCACCGTACGACAGTGGGAAACACCATATATTTT. Looking up the rest from reference TRBV30 and TRBJ1-3 gives the full variable domain: SQTIHQWPATLVQPVGSPLSLECTVEGTSNPNLYWYRQAAGRGLQLLFYSVGIGQISSEVPQNLSASRPQDRQFILSSKKLLLSDSGFYLCAWSHRTTVGNTIYFGEGSWLTVV.

V and J are TRBV2 and TRBJ2-5; 11 nucleotides line up with TRBD1. V gave up 6 bases and J gave up 2 bases; unmatched junction bases: 5. The V gene's germline CDR1 is SNHLY and CDR2 FYNNEI. There are 15 residues in the CDR3. The CDR3 is CASRAGQGDQETQYF. For the CDR3, the DNA is TGTGCCAGCAGGGCGGGACAGGGGGATCAAGAGACCCAGTACTTC.

In this sample, this clonotype turned up many times. The rearrangement joins TRBV29-1 to TRBJ2-3; 8 bases map to TRBD2. Looked up from germline, CDR1 is SQVTM and CDR2 is ANQGSEA. Germline trimming cut 8 bases from V and 0 bases from J; bases unmatched to any gene: 4. This CDR3 comprises 13 residues. In nucleotides, the CDR3 is TGCAGCACGGGGGGGGGTAGCACAGATACGCAGTATTTT. This codes for CSTGGGSTDTQYF.

V gene TRBV3-1 combines with J gene TRBJ1-5; unclear D gene. The CDR3 sequence is 15 residues long. CDR1 is LGHDT and CDR2 is YNNKEL in the germline V gene (reference sequence). Trimming pared 0 bases from V and 7 bases from J, leaving 13 bases between. CDR3 sequence: CASSQDASLGQPQHF. The CDR3 region has the DNA TGTGCCAGCAGCCAAGATGCCTCGCTAGGGCAGCCCCAGCATTTT.

This clonotype was picked up many times. This chain joins TRBV5-1 and TRBJ1-3; D remains ambiguous. Germline CDR1 and CDR2: SGHRS and YFSETQ. Trimming left V 0 bases short and J 2 bases short, with 3 bases between. This CDR3 region has 13 residues. CDR3 loop: CASSLEPGNTIYF. CDR3 DNA: TGCGCCAGCAGCTTGGAACCTGGAAACACCATATATTTT.

The sample holds many counts of this clonotype. The chain joins TRBV6-1 to TRBJ1-5; D is unclear. The CDR3 is 13 amino acids. CDR1 is MNHNS and CDR2 is SASEGT in the germline V gene. V shed 2 bases and J shed 4 bases, with 6 bases lying between them. DNA of the CDR3: TGTGCCAGCAGTGAAATGCCGAATCAGCCCCAGCATTTT. Translated, it gives CASSEMPNQPQHF.

This clonotype was observed a few times. The chain employs TRBV20-1 and TRBJ1-2, with D possibly matching TRBD1 (5 bases). The CDR3 is made up of 13 amino acids. With 5 bases removed from V and 2 bases from J, the gap between germline ends came to 12 bases. Germline V gene sequence: CDR1 DFQATT, CDR2 SNEGSKA (reference sequence). CDR3 sequence: CSAGGGGNYGYTF. CDR3 DNA sequence: TGCAGTGCTGGGGGTGGGGGGAACTATGGCTACACCTTC.

This clonotype was observed a few times. The V gene is TRBV15, the J gene TRBJ1-6; TRBD1 agrees at 9 bases. V gave up 5 bases and J gave up 9 bases; unmatched junction bases: 14. Germline CDR1 is LNHNV and CDR2 is YYDKDF (reference sequence). This CDR3 has 17 amino acids. This chain's CDR3 is CATSDIYGTGNGSPLHF. The CDR3 bases are TGTGCCACCAGCGACATTTACGGGACAGGGAATGGTTCACCCCTCCACTTT.

This clonotype occurred once. The rearrangement links TRBV20-1 to TRBJ2-4, with unresolved D. Deletions cut 6 bases from V and 2 bases from J, with 11 bases between. Germline lookup yields CDR1 DFQATT and CDR2 SNEGSKA (reference sequence). There are 13 residues in the CDR3. CDR3 DNA: TGCAGTGCCCTAGGGCGCCCCAAAAACATTCAGTACTTC. Translated, it gives CSALGRPKNIQYF.

The chain links TRBV10-3 to TRBJ1-6, with D possibly TRBD1 on 5 matching bases. CDR3 length equals 14 residues. Germline-derived CDR1 and CDR2 are ENHRY and SYGVKD. Trimming pared 6 bases from V and 6 bases from J, leaving 12 bases between. This CDR3 reads CAISAGTGNSPLHF. In nucleotides, the CDR3 is TGTGCCATCAGCGCCGGGACCGGTAATTCACCCCTCCACTTT.

This clonotype was seen at least ten times. The chain has TRBV29-1 and TRBJ2-1, with 10 bases aligning to TRBD2. Losses at the gene ends were 6 bases for V and 7 bases for J; bases not matched to a gene: 6. Germline CDR1 reads SQVTM; CDR2 reads ANQGSEA. The CDR3 covers 13 residues. The CDR3 sequence is CSVPSGSRNEQFF. CDR3 nucleotides: TGCAGCGTCCCTAGCGGGAGTCGGAATGAGCAGTTCTTC.

V gene TRBV7-9 combines with J gene TRBJ2-1; 7 bases align to TRBD2. Germline CDR1 reads SEHNR; CDR2 reads FQNEAQ (reference sequence). The CDR3 runs 14 residues. Trimming took 4 bases from V and 6 from J; bases not matched to a gene: 6. CDR3 DNA sequence: TGTGCCAGCAGCTGGACTAGGTTCTCCAATGAGCAGTTCTTC. Its translation: CASSWTRFSNEQFF.

This clonotype was observed many times. The chain combines TRBV29-1 with TRBJ1-1; no clear D gene. Germline V gives CDR1 SQVTM, CDR2 ANQGSEA. V lost 4 bases to trimming and J lost 0 bases, with 9 bases between them. CDR3 size: 13 residues. CDR3 protein: CSVGGDLNTEAFF. The CDR3 DNA sequence: TGCAGCGTTGGTGGGGATTTGAACACTGAAGCTTTCTTT.

Many counts were recorded for this clonotype. The CDR3 loop is CASSSTTRLPYNEQFF. The CDR3 nucleotides read TGTGCCAGCAGCTCAACCACACGACTACCCTACAATGAGCAGTTCTTC. The gene calls are TRBV7-9 and TRBJ2-1; perhaps TRBD2 as D (5 bases). Between the trimmed V and J ends, which lost 4 bases and 2 bases, there was a span of 15 bases. The CDR3 loop spans 16 amino acids. Germline CDR1 SEHNR, CDR2 FQNEAQ (reference sequence). Filled out from reference TRBV7-9 and TRBJ2-1, the complete variable domain reads DTGVSQNPRHKITKRGQNVTFRCDPISEHNRLYWYRQTLGQGPEFLTYFQNEAQLEKSRLLSDRFSAERPKGSFSTLEIQRTEQGDSAMYLCASSSTTRLPYNEQFFGPGTRLTVL.

Ten or more counts support this clonotype. In DNA form, the CDR3 reads TGTGCCAGCAGCCTGGGACAGCCCTACGAGCAGTACTTC. Protein product: CASSLGQPYEQYF. The genes are TRBV3-1 and TRBJ2-7, with 7 bases fitting TRBD1. Germline lookup yields CDR1 LGHDT and CDR2 YNNKEL (reference sequence). V shed 4 bases, J shed 2 bases, and the junction held 2 bases outside the gene matches. The CDR3 sequence is 13 residues long.

The gene calls are TRBV7-2 and TRBJ1-1; D not resolved. This CDR3 contains 15 residues. The germline V gene encodes CDR1 SGHTA and CDR2 FQGNSA. V gave up 1 base and J gave up 4 bases, with 13 bases separating them. CDR3 nucleotide sequence: TGTGCCAGCAGCTTAGTCCCTGGTTCTTCCACTGAAGCTTTCTTT. It is translated as CASSLVPGSSTEAFF.

As concerns this clonotype: This may be a read error: a much more frequent sequence differs by one nucleotide. The genes are TRBV6-6 and TRBJ1-1, with a possible D match to TRBD1 (6 bases). The CDR3 runs 13 residues. The germline V gene has CDR1 MNHNY and CDR2 SVGAGI (reference sequence). The CDR3: CATSVARDTESFF. CDR3 sequence (DNA): TGTGCCACCTCGGTGGCGCGGGACACTGAATCTTTCTTT.

This clonotype was counted many times. The chain joins TRBV20-1 to TRBJ2-3, with D maybe TRBD1 (5 bases). The CDR3 extends over 12 amino acids. From germline, CDR1 is DFQATT and CDR2 SNEGSKA (reference sequence). The ends were cut back, 6 bases at V and 6 bases at J, with 13 bases in the middle. CDR3: CSATPQGDTQYF. CDR3 coding DNA: TGCAGTGCAACCCCCCAGGGCGATACGCAGTATTTT.

This clonotype occurred many times. The genes are TRBV2 and TRBJ2-6; 7 positions agree with TRBD1. The length of the CDR3 is 17 residues. The V segment lost 7 bases and the J segment 2 bases; nucleotides outside the gene matches: 11. Germline CDR1 is SNHLY and CDR2 is FYNNEI. CDR3 loop: CASTTGQALAGANVLTF. CDR3 coding DNA: TGTGCCAGCACGACCGGACAGGCCCTCGCTGGGGCCAACGTCCTGACTTTC.

The chain carries TRBV7-9 and TRBJ2-7, with 8 bases matching TRBD1. The length of the CDR3 is 15 residues. Trimming removed 5 bases from V and 7 bases from J; junction bases left unmatched: 13. Germline V gene lookup returns CDR1 SEHNR and CDR2 FQNEAQ (reference sequence). In DNA form, the CDR3 reads TGTGCCAGCAGCCCAGCAGGACAGGGTCGTCAGGAGCAGTACTTC. Its protein is CASSPAGQGRQEQYF.

This clonotype has a handful of counts. This chain connects TRBV28 to TRBJ2-2, with TRBD2 matching 15 bases. J gave up 7 bases and V 5 bases, and 8 bases lay outside the gene matches. Germline loops: CDR1 MDHEN, CDR2 SYDVKM. The CDR3 has 17 residues. CDR3 bases: TGTGCCAGCAGTCCCGGACTAGCGGGGGGGCAAGGCGGGGAGCTGTTTTTT. Residues: CASSPGLAGGQGGELFF.

This clonotype appeared many times. The V and J genes are TRBV4-2 and TRBJ2-1; 12 nucleotides align to TRBD2. The ends lost 2 bases at V and 7 bases at J; junction bases unmatched: 6. The CDR3 is 16 amino acids. Germline assignment: CDR1 LGHNA and CDR2 YNFKEQ. CDR3: CASSQPLAGGINEQFF. Here the CDR3 DNA reads TGTGCCAGCAGCCAACCTCTAGCGGGAGGGATAAATGAGCAGTTCTTC.